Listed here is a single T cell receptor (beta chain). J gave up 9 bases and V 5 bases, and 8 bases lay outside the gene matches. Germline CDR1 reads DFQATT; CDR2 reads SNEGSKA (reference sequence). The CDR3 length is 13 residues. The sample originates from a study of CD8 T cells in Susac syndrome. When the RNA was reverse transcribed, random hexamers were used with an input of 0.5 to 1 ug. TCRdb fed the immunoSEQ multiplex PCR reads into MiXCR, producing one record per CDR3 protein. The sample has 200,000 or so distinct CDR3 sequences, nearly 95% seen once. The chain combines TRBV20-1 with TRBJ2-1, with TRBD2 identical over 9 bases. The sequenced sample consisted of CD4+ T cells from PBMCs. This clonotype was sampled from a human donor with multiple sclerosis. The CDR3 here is CSAALAGAGEQFF. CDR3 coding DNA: TGCAGTGCTGCTTTAGCGGGAGCGGGTGAGCAGTTCTTC.